Below, 20 T cell receptor beta chains from the same sample are listed, as sequenced in a study of blood T cell repertoires in COVID-19. The protocol was immunoSEQ multiplex PCR, while the TCRdb copy is restricted to in-frame clones and leaves out a portion. The sample consists of tens of thousands of clones, 85% to 95% of them appearing once. Sequenced input: peripheral blood. The receptors were sampled from a human donor in a cohort sampled during active COVID-19.

The chain carries TRBV5-4 and TRBJ1-2; 8 bases match TRBD1. Germline V gene sequence: CDR1 SGHNT, CDR2 YYREEE (reference sequence). Losses at the gene ends were 5 bases for V and 8 bases for J; bases not matched to a gene: 11. CDR3 length: 14 residues. CDR3 amino acids: CASRLSGTGRGYTF. The CDR3 DNA reads as TGTGCCAGCAGACTGAGTGGGACAGGACGCGGCTACACCTTC.

This clone has just one count. This chain connects TRBV27 to TRBJ1-5; no definite D call. The CDR3 is 13 amino acids. Germline CDR1 MNHEY, CDR2 SMNVEV (reference sequence). V gave up 0 bases and J gave up 7 bases, with 7 bases separating them. The CDR3 reads CASSLSREQPQHF. The CDR3 DNA is TGTGCCAGCAGTTTATCGCGGGAGCAGCCCCAGCATTTT.

DNA for the CDR3: TGTGCCAGTAGTATAGTTTACTTCTCTGGAAACACCATATATTTT. Protein product: CASSIVYFSGNTIYF. This sequence joins TRBV19 and TRBJ1-3, with unresolved D. CDR3 length equals 15 residues. V was clipped by 1 base and J by 0 bases, with 7 bases between them. CDR1 and CDR2 from the germline V gene are LNHDA and SQIVND (reference sequence).

This clone appeared a single time. This chain's CDR3 is CASGQRGGRDTEAFF. CDR3 nucleotide sequence: TGTGCCAGCGGACAAAGAGGCGGGAGGGACACTGAAGCTTTCTTT. The chain couples TRBV5-4 to TRBJ1-1; tentatively, D is TRBD1 (5 bases). The CDR3 loop spans 15 amino acids. V lost 7 bases and J 3 bases, leaving 19 bases between the germline ends. Germline assignment: CDR1 SGHNT and CDR2 YYREEE (reference sequence). Variable domain in full (rest from reference TRBV5-4 and TRBJ1-1): ETGVTQSPTHLIKTRGQQVTLRCSSQSGHNTVSWYQQALGQGPQFIFQYYREEENGRGNFPPRFSGLQFPNYSSELNVNALELDDSALYLCASGQRGGRDTEAFFGQGTRLTVV.

This chain joins TRBV27 and TRBJ2-2; TRBD1 agrees at 7 bases. Germline CDR1 reads MNHEY; CDR2 reads SMNVEV (reference sequence). V shed 5 bases and J 1 base; nucleotides not matched to a gene: 4. This CDR3 comprises 15 residues. Here the CDR3 reads CASSEWTGNTGELFF. The CDR3 nucleotides are TGTGCCAGCAGTGAGTGGACAGGGAACACCGGGGAGCTGTTTTTT.

In its sample, this clone was seen once. The chain employs TRBV2 and TRBJ2-1, with TRBD2 as a possible D gene (6 bases). The ends were cut back, 4 bases at V and 5 bases at J, with 18 bases in the middle. The CDR3 runs to 16 residues. Germline V CDR1 and CDR2: SNHLY, FYNNEI. The CDR3 loop reads CASSVDLGSRNNEQFF. CDR3 DNA sequence: TGTGCCAGCAGTGTAGACCTCGGGAGTAGAAACAATGAGCAGTTCTTC.

The rearrangement uses TRBV6-5 and TRBJ1-2, with 8 bases that match TRBD1. In germline, CDR1 is MNHEY, CDR2 SVGAGI. The CDR3 contains 13 residues. The V segment lost 6 bases and the J segment 2 bases; nucleotides outside the gene matches: 2. The CDR3 bases are TGTGCCAGCAGGGGACAGGAGAACTATGGCTACACCTTC. Its translation is CASRGQENYGYTF.

The chain uses TRBV6-6 and TRBJ2-3; 9 bases agree with TRBD1. Trimming removed 6 bases from V and 3 bases from J; junction bases left unmatched: 7. CDR1 MNHNY and CDR2 SVGAGI come from the germline V gene (reference sequence). The length of the CDR3 is 15 residues. CDR3 amino acids: CASRPQGAGTDTQYF. CDR3 in DNA: TGTGCCAGCAGACCACAGGGGGCAGGAACAGATACGCAGTATTTT.

This clone was recorded only once. The genes are TRBV29-1 and TRBJ2-7, with 10 bases matching TRBD1. Germline V gene lookup returns CDR1 SQVTM and CDR2 ANQGSEA. The junction had 10 bases not matched to a gene; V was cut back by 6 bases and J by 5 bases. CDR3 length: 14 residues. The CDR3 reads CSVKTGTGEDEQYF. The CDR3 DNA sequence: TGCAGCGTAAAAACCGGGACAGGGGAGGACGAGCAGTACTTC.

The chain employs TRBV6-6 and TRBJ2-7; D is unresolved. V lost 7 bases to trimming and J lost 5 bases, with 18 bases between them. Germline lookup yields CDR1 MNHNY and CDR2 SVGAGI (reference sequence). CDR3 length: 14 residues. CDR3 nucleotide sequence: TGTGCCAGCACCGCCGGGTTATCAAACCACGAGCAGTACTTC. Translation gives CASTAGLSNHEQYF.

In this sample, this clone turned up once. The gene calls are TRBV5-1 and TRBJ2-7; 9 bases fit TRBD1. The J segment lost 2 bases and the V segment lost 0 bases, leaving 6 bases of the junction unmatched. Germline assignment: CDR1 SGHRS and CDR2 YFSETQ. The CDR3 runs to 16 residues. The CDR3 is CASSLGQGEDTYEQYF. The CDR3 coding sequence is TGCGCCAGCAGCTTGGGACAGGGGGAGGATACCTACGAGCAGTACTTC.

V usage is TRBV3-1 (or the pseudogene TRBV3-2) and J usage is TRBJ1-5, with 7 bases fitting TRBD1. V shed 1 base, J shed 3 bases, and the junction held 6 bases outside the gene matches. The CDR3 is 16 amino acids. Looked up from germline, CDR1 is LGHDT and CDR2 is YNNKEL (reference sequence). This chain's CDR3 is CASSQGKTGLNQPQHF. The CDR3 region has the DNA TGTGCCAGCAGCCAAGGAAAGACAGGGCTCAATCAGCCCCAGCATTTT.

This clone appeared a single time. The chain has TRBV28 and TRBJ2-7; tentative D call: TRBD1 (5 bases). V was shortened by 1 base and J by 0 bases, with 10 bases between the two germline ends. Germline V gene data show CDR1 as MDHEN and CDR2 as SYDVKM. The CDR3 is 15 residues long. Written as DNA, the CDR3 is TGTGCCAGCAGTTTATCAGGGATTAGCTCCTACGAGCAGTACTTC. Translating it yields CASSLSGISSYEQYF.

This clone was observed once. The J gene is TRBJ1-1, the V gene TRBV19; 9 bases are a match to TRBD1. The CDR3 is 13 amino acids. V shed 9 bases and J 5 bases; nucleotides not matched to a gene: 7. Germline loops: CDR1 LNHDA, CDR2 SQIVND (reference sequence). As DNA, the CDR3 is TGTGCCAGCAGGACAGGGGTGAGGACTGAAGCTTTCTTT. This codes for CASRTGVRTEAFF.

V and J are TRBV2 and TRBJ1-6; TRBD1 matches 7 bases. Trimming took 8 bases from V and 8 from J; bases not matched to a gene: 6. The CDR3 runs 13 residues. CDR1 is SNHLY, CDR2 FYNNEI, per germline. DNA for the CDR3: TGTGCCAGCGCCCTAGGGGGCGATTCACCCCTCCACTTT. Translation: CASALGGDSPLHF. The variable domain in full, with the rest retrieved from reference TRBV2 and TRBJ1-6, is EPEVTQTPSHQVTQMGQEVILRCVPISNHLYFYWYRQILGQKVEFLVSFYNNEISEKSEIFDDQFSVERPDGSNFTLKIRSTKLEDSAMYFCASALGGDSPLHFGNGTRLTVT.

The chain carries TRBV9 and TRBJ1-6; D uncertain. The CDR3 runs to 16 residues. Deletions cut 4 bases from V and 3 bases from J, with 14 bases between. The V gene's germline CDR1 is SGDLS and CDR2 YYNGEE. CDR3 coding DNA: TGTGCCAGCAGCCTGGTGGGAGGAGGCTATAATTCACCCCTCCACTTT. Its translation: CASSLVGGGYNSPLHF.

The chain uses TRBV6-5 and TRBJ2-1; the match to TRBD1 covers 7 bases. CDR3 length equals 14 residues. Germline CDR1 is MNHEY and CDR2 is SVGAGI. V lost 10 bases to trimming and J lost 2 bases; unmatched junction nucleotides: 8. The CDR3 DNA sequence: TGTGCCACGACTTCAGGACAGGCCTACAATGAGCAGTTCTTC. This gives the protein CATTSGQAYNEQFF.

The CDR3 nucleotides are TGCGCCAGCAGCCCCGGGACAGGGAGGTCTGAAGCTTTCTTT. This gives the protein CASSPGTGRSEAFF. The chain recombines TRBV10-1 with TRBJ1-1, with 9 bases matching TRBD1. The CDR3 consists of 14 residues. V shed 6 bases and J 6 bases; nucleotides not matched to a gene: 8. From germline, CDR1 is WNHNN and CDR2 SYGVQD (reference sequence).

The count of this clone is one. The chain joins TRBV3-1 (or the pseudogene TRBV3-2) to TRBJ1-2, with TRBD1 as a possible D gene (5 bases). The V gene lost 1 base and the J gene lost 0 bases, with 9 bases spanning the gap. The germline gives CDR1 LGHDT, CDR2 YNNKEL (reference sequence). The CDR3 runs to 15 residues. The DNA for the CDR3 is TGTGCCAGCAGCCAAGCGGCAGGGTCTAACTATGGCTACACCTTC. As protein: CASSQAAGSNYGYTF.

The chain has TRBV5-1 and TRBJ2-7; D is perhaps TRBD1 (5 bases). Germline V CDR1 and CDR2: SGHRS, YFSETQ. V lost 0 bases to trimming and J lost 2 bases, with 9 bases between them. CDR3 length: 14 residues. CDR3 sequence: CASSLAQGAYEQYF. The CDR3 nucleotides are TGCGCCAGCAGCTTGGCCCAAGGGGCCTACGAGCAGTACTTC. The complete variable domain, with remaining parts taken from reference TRBV5-1 and TRBJ2-7, reads KAGVTQTPRYLIKTRGQQVTLSCSPISGHRSVSWYQQTPGQGLQFLFEYFSETQRNKGNFPGRFSGRQFSNSRSEMNVSTLELGDSALYLCASSLAQGAYEQYFGPGTRLTVT.